Listed below are T cell receptor beta chains from one sample, sequenced in a study of cytomegalovirus exposure and HLA in healthy donors. Produced via immunoSEQ multiplex PCR; TCRdb's table is partial and in-frame only. The data show around 140,000 clones, about three quarters seen once. Sequencing was done on a sample of PBMCs. Receptors were obtained from a middle-aged man in good health and CMV-seropositive. Both conserved end residues are part of each CDR3. A D gene is named only where the DNA matches it firmly. Size tells how often a clone was seen (once, few, many) or the class of an expanded clone, and some rows leave it out.

j_call: TRBJ1-1
d_call: .
clone_size: .
v_call: TRBV5-1
cdr3_aa: CASSLQGTTEAFF
cdr3_nt: TGCGCCAGCAGCCTGCAGGGTACGACTGAAGCTTTCTTT

j_call: TRBJ1-1
d_call: .
clone_size: .
v_call: TRBV5-1
cdr3_aa: CASSLGTNTEAFF
cdr3_nt: TGCGCCAGCAGCTTGGGGACAAACACTGAAGCTTTCTTT

j_call: TRBJ2-2
d_call: .
clone_size: .
v_call: TRBV19
cdr3_aa: CASIGGGRNTGELFF
cdr3_nt: TGTGCCAGTATTGGGGGGGGCCGTAACACCGGGGAGCTGTTTTTT

j_call: TRBJ2-3
d_call: .
clone_size: .
v_call: TRBV5-1
cdr3_aa: CASRESDTQYF
cdr3_nt: TGCGCCAGCAGGGAGTCAGATACGCAGTATTTT

j_call: TRBJ1-4
d_call: .
clone_size: .
v_call: TRBV7-9
cdr3_aa: CASSLAGTLNEKLFF
cdr3_nt: TGTGCCAGCAGCTTAGCCGGGACACTTAATGAAAAACTGTTTTTT

j_call: TRBJ2-2
d_call: .
clone_size: few
v_call: TRBV29-1
cdr3_aa: CSVVRLGELFF
cdr3_nt: TGCAGCGTTGTGCGGCTCGGGGAGCTGTTTTTT

j_call: TRBJ2-1
d_call: TRBD2
clone_size: .
v_call: TRBV12-5
cdr3_aa: CASATGTSVNEQFF
cdr3_nt: TGTGCTAGTGCCACCGGGACTAGCGTCAATGAGCAGTTCTTC

j_call: TRBJ2-1
d_call: TRBD2
clone_size: .
v_call: TRBV6-6
cdr3_aa: CASSLTSGGQFF
cdr3_nt: TGTGCCAGCAGTTTGACTAGCGGGGGTCAGTTCTTC

j_call: TRBJ2-1
d_call: .
clone_size: .
v_call: TRBV13
cdr3_aa: CASSLFQRDEQFF
cdr3_nt: TGTGCCAGCAGCTTATTCCAGCGCGATGAGCAGTTCTTC

j_call: TRBJ1-2
d_call: TRBD1
clone_size: .
v_call: TRBV6-5
cdr3_aa: CASSDSSGTGISTF
cdr3_nt: TGTGCCAGCAGTGATTCCTCCGGGACAGGAATTAGCACCTTC

j_call: TRBJ1-1
d_call: .
clone_size: .
v_call: TRBV28
cdr3_aa: CASSLGGRAFF
cdr3_nt: TGTGCCAGCAGTTTAGGGGGGAGAGCTTTCTTT

j_call: TRBJ2-2
d_call: TRBD1
clone_size: .
v_call: TRBV4-1
cdr3_aa: CASTQMTGLNTGELFF
cdr3_nt: TGCGCCAGCACCCAAATGACAGGGCTCAACACCGGGGAGCTGTTTTTT

j_call: TRBJ1-1
d_call: .
clone_size: .
v_call: TRBV7-2
cdr3_aa: CASSLGGVMNTEAFF
cdr3_nt: TGTGCCAGCAGCTTAGGCGGGGTTATGAACACTGAAGCTTTCTTT